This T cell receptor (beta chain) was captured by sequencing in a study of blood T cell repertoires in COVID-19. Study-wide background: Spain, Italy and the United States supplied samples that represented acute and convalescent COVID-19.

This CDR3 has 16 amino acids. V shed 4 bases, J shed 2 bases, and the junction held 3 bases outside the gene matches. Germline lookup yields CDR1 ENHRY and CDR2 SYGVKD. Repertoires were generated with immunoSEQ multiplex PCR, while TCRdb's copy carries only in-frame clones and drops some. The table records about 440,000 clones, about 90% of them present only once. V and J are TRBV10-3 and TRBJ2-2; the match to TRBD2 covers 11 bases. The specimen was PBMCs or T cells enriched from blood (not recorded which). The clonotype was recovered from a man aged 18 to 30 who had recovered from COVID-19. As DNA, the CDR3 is TGTGCCATCAGTGCCACTAGCGGGAGTAACACCGGGGAGCTGTTTTTT. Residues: CAISATSGSNTGELFF.